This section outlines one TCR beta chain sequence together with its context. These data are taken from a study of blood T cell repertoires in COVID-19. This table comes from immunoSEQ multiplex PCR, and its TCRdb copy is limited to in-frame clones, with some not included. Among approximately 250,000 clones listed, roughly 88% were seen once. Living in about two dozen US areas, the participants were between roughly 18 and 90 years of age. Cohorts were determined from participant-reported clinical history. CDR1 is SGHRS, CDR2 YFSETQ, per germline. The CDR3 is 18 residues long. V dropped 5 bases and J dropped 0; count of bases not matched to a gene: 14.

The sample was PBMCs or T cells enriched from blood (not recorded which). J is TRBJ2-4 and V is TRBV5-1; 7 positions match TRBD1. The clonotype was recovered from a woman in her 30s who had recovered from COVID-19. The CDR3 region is CASSKDRRLPLAKNIQYF. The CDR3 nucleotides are TGCGCCAGCAGTAAGGACAGGAGGCTCCCTTTAGCCAAAAACATTCAGTACTTC.